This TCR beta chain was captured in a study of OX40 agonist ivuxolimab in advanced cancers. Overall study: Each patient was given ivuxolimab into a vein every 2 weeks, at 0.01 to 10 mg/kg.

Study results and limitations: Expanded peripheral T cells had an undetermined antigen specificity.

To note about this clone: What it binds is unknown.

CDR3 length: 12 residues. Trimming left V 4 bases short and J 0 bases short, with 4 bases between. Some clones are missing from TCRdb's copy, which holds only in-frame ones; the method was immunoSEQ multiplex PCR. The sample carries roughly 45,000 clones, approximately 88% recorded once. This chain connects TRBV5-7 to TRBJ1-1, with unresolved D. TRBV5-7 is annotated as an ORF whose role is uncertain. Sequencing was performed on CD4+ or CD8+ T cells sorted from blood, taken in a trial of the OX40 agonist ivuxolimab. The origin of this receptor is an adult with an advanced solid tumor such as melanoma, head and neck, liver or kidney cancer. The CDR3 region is CASSPMNTEAFF. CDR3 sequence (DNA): TGTGCCAGCAGCCCCATGAACACTGAAGCTTTCTTT.